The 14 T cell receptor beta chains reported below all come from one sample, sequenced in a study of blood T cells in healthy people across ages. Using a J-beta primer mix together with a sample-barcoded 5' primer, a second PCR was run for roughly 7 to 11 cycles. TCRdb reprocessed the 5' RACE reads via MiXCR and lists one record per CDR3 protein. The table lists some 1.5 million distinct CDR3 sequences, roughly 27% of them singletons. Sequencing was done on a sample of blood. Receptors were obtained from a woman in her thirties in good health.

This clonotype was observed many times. The CDR3 protein is CASSLALDEQFF. The CDR3 nucleotides read TGCGCCAGCAGCTTGGCCTTGGATGAGCAGTTCTTC. The chain combines TRBV5-1 with TRBJ2-1; D call uncertain. Trimming pared 0 bases from V and 8 bases from J, leaving 6 bases between. The CDR3 is made up of 12 amino acids. Per the germline V gene, CDR1 is SGHRS and CDR2 is YFSETQ. Looking up the rest from reference TRBV5-1 and TRBJ2-1 gives the full variable domain: KAGVTQTPRYLIKTRGQQVTLSCSPISGHRSVSWYQQTPGQGLQFLFEYFSETQRNKGNFPGRFSGRQFSNSRSEMNVSTLELGDSALYLCASSLALDEQFFGPGTRLTVL.

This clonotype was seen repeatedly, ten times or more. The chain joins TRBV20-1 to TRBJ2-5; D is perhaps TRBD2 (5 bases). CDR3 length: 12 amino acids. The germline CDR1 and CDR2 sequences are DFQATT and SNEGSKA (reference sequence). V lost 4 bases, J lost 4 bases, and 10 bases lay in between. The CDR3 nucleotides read TGCAGTGCTATGGACTTACCAGAGACCCAGTACTTC. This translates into CSAMDLPETQYF.

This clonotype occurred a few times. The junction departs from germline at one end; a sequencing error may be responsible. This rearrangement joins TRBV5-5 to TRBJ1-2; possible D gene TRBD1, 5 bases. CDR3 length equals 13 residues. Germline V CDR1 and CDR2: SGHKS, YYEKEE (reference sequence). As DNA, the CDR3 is TGTGCCGGCAGCTTAAGGGGCGGGTATGGCTACACCTTC. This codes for CAGSLRGGYGYTF. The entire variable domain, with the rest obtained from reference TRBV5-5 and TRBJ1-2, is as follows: DAGVTQSPTHLIKTRGQQVTLRCSPISGHKSVSWYQQVLGQGPQFIFQYYEKEERGRGNFPDRFSARQFPNYSSELNVNALLLGDSALYLCAGSLRGGYGYTFGSGTRLTVV.

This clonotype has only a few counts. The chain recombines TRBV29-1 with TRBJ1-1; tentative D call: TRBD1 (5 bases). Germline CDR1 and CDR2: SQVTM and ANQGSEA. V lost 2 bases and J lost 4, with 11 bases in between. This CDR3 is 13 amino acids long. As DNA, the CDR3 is TGCAGCGTTGAACAGGGACGGGGCACTGAAGCTTTCTTT. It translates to CSVEQGRGTEAFF.

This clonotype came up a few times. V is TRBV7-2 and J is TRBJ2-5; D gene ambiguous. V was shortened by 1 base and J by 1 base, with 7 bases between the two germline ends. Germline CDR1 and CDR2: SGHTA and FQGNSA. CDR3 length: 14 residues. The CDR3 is CASSLDISQETQYF. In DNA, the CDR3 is TGTGCCAGCAGCTTAGATATCAGCCAAGAGACCCAGTACTTC.

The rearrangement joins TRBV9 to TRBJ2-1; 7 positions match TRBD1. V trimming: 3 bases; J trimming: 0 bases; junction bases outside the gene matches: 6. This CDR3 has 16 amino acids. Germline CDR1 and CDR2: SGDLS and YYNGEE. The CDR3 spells CASSGTGKSSYNEQFF. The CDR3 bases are TGTGCCAGCAGCGGGACAGGCAAGAGCTCCTACAATGAGCAGTTCTTC.

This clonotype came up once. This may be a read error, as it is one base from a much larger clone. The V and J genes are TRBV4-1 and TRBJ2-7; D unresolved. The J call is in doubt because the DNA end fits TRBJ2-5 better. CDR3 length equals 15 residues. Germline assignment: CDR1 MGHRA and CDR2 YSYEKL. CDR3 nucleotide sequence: TGCGCCAGCAGCCAAGATGGTCAGCTGAAGGGGACCCAGTACTTC. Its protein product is CASSQDGQLKGTQYF.

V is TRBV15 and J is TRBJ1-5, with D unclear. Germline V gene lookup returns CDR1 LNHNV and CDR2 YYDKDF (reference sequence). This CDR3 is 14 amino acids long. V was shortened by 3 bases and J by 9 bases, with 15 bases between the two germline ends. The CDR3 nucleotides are TGTGCCACCAGCAGTGACCGGGAGGCGTTGCCCCAGCATTTT. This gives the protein CATSSDREALPQHF. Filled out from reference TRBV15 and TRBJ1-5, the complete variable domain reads DAMVIQNPRYQVTQFGKPVTLSCSQTLNHNVMYWYQQKSSQAPKLLFHYYDKDFNNEADTPDNFQSRRPNTSFCFLDIRSPGLGDTAMYLCATSSDREALPQHFGDGTRLSIL.

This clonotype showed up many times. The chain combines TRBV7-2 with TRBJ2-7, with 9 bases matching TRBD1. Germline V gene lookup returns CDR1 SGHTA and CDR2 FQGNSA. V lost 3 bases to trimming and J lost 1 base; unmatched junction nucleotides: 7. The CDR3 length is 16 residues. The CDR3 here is CASSFSGTGMSYEQYF. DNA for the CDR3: TGTGCCAGCAGCTTCTCCGGGACAGGGATGTCCTACGAGCAGTACTTC.

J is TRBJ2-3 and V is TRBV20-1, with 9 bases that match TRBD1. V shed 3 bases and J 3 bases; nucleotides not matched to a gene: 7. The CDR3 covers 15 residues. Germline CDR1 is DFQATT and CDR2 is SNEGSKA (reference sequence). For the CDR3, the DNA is TGCAGTGCTAGGTCTGCGACAGGGGGAACAGATACGCAGTATTTT. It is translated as CSARSATGGTDTQYF.

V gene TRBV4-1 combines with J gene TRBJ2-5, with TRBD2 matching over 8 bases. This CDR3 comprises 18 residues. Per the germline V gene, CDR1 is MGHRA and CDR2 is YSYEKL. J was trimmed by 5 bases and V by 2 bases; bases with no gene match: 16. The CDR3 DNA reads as TGCGCCAGCAGCCAAAGGCCCTTTCGAGCGGGAGTGTTGGAGACCCAGTACTTC. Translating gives CASSQRPFRAGVLETQYF.

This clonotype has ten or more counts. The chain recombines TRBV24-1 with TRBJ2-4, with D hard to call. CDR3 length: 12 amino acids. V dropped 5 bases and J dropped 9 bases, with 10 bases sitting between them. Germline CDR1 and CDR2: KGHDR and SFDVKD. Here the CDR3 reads CATSGPGGIQYF. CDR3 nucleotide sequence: TGTGCCACCAGTGGCCCAGGCGGCATTCAGTACTTC.

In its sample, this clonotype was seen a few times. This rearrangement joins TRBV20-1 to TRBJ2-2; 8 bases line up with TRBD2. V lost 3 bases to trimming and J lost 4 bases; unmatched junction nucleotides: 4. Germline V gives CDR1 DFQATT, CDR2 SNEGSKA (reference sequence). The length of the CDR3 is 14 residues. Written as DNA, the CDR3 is TGCAGTGCTAGCGGGGGGGCTATCACCGGGGAGCTGTTTTTT. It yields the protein CSASGGAITGELFF.

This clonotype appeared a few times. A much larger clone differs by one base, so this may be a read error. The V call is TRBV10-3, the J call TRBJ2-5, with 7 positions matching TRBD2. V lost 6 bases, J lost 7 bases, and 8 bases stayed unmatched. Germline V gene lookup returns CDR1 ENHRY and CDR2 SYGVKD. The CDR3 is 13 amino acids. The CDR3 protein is CAIRGGTVVTQYF. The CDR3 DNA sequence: TGTGCCATCAGGGGGGGGACGGTGGTGACCCAGTACTTC.